The 28 T cell receptor beta chains below were found in one sample sequenced in a study of blood T cell repertoires in COVID-19. Assay: immunoSEQ multiplex PCR; the TCRdb copy retains only in-frame clones and omits some. The sample has about 260,000 clones, 88% seen once. Sequencing was done on a sample of peripheral blood. These receptors came from a man aged 55 to 70 who had recovered from COVID-19.

This rearrangement joins TRBV6-2 or TRBV6-3 to TRBJ1-3; D remains ambiguous. The germline V and J ends were trimmed by 5 bases and 0 bases, with 11 bases remaining between them. CDR1 is MNHEY, CDR2 SVGEGT, per germline. This CDR3 is built from 15 residues. The CDR3 nucleotides are TGTGCCAGCAGTCGCCTGATGGCCTCTGGAAACACCATATATTTT. Residues: CASSRLMASGNTIYF.

This clone occurred a few times. The chain links TRBV7-6 to TRBJ2-1, with 8 bases lining up with TRBD1. V lost 5 bases and J lost 5; bases outside the gene matches: 8. Germline CDR1 SGHVS, CDR2 FNYEAQ. The CDR3 totals 15 residues. The CDR3 reads CASSRQGPGDNEQFF. The CDR3, as DNA: TGTGCCAGCAGCAGACAGGGGCCTGGCGACAATGAGCAGTTCTTC.

The V and J genes are TRBV6-4 and TRBJ2-1, with 14 bases fitting TRBD2. The CDR3 length is 21 residues. Per the germline V gene, CDR1 is MRHNA and CDR2 is SNTAGT. The V and J ends lost 1 base and 0 bases, in that order; junction bases with no gene match: 11. The CDR3 coding sequence is TGTGCCAGCAGTGACTTCGGGACTAGCGGGGGCCCCCAGAGCTCCTACAATGAGCAGTTCTTC. Its protein product is CASSDFGTSGGPQSSYNEQFF.

The V and J genes are TRBV10-3 and TRBJ2-7; TRBD1 agrees at 7 bases. Trimming cost V 7 bases and J 4 bases; bases outside gene matches: 10. Germline assignment: CDR1 ENHRY and CDR2 SYGVKD. This CDR3 has 14 residues. This CDR3 reads CAITLGQGVYEQYF. DNA for the CDR3: TGTGCCATCACCTTGGGGCAGGGGGTGTACGAGCAGTACTTC.

The table lists this clone with a few counts. The rearrangement joins TRBV27 to TRBJ1-2; D is undetermined. Germline CDR1 reads MNHEY; CDR2 reads SMNVEV (reference sequence). Trimming cost V 0 bases and J 8 bases, with 13 bases left between them. The CDR3 is 14 residues long. DNA of the CDR3: TGTGCCAGCAGTTTATCGCAGGTTACAAGGGGCTACACCTTC. This codes for CASSLSQVTRGYTF.

This chain links TRBV2 with TRBJ2-5; D call uncertain. CDR3 length equals 16 residues. The germline V and J ends were trimmed by 4 bases and 1 base, with 16 bases remaining between them. The germline CDR1 and CDR2 sequences are SNHLY and FYNNEI. The CDR3 here is CASSGRRSVVQETQYF. CDR3 bases: TGTGCCAGCAGTGGTAGAAGATCGGTGGTCCAAGAGACCCAGTACTTC.

The rearrangement links TRBV2 to TRBJ2-2; 8 nucleotides agree with TRBD1. V shed 5 bases, J shed 6 bases, and the junction held 2 bases outside the gene matches. The germline CDR1 and CDR2 sequences are SNHLY and FYNNEI. The CDR3 is made up of 13 amino acids. The CDR3 DNA reads as TGTGCCAGCAGTTTGACAGGGGCCGGGGAGCTGTTTTTT. Translation gives CASSLTGAGELFF.

The chain recombines TRBV11-3 with TRBJ2-3; the match to TRBD2 covers 12 bases. Germline V lookup: CDR1 SGHNT, CDR2 YENEEA. Trimming took 4 bases from V and 0 from J; bases not matched to a gene: 5. This CDR3 has 17 residues. The CDR3 spells CASSSRLAGVSTDTQYF. CDR3 nucleotides: TGTGCCAGCAGCTCGCGACTAGCGGGGGTTAGCACAGATACGCAGTATTTT.

The chain is built from TRBV6-1 and TRBJ2-1, with 7 bases that match TRBD2. The CDR3 has 15 amino acids. V lost 2 bases to trimming and J lost 8 bases; unmatched junction nucleotides: 9. Germline V lookup: CDR1 MNHNS, CDR2 SASEGT. CDR3 residues: CASSEYRGRGDEQFF. The CDR3 DNA is TGTGCCAGCAGTGAATATCGGGGGAGGGGCGATGAGCAGTTCTTC.

The chain employs TRBV6-5 and TRBJ1-2, with TRBD1 matching over 8 bases. The germline gives CDR1 MNHEY, CDR2 SVGAGI. The CDR3 contains 15 residues. V lost 7 bases and J lost 4; bases outside the gene matches: 11. CDR3 nucleotides: TGTGCCAGCACCCAGACAGGGGATGATAGCTATGGCTACACCTTC. Protein: CASTQTGDDSYGYTF.

The chain links TRBV9 to TRBJ1-2; 8 bases are a match to TRBD1. The CDR3 extends over 16 amino acids. From germline, CDR1 is SGDLS and CDR2 YYNGEE. With V trimmed by 0 bases and J by 3 bases, 7 bases remained unmatched. The CDR3 sequence is CASSVDHRGFDYGYTF. CDR3 nucleotides: TGTGCCAGCAGCGTAGATCACAGGGGGTTTGACTATGGCTACACCTTC. Filled out from reference TRBV9 and TRBJ1-2, the complete variable domain reads DSGVTQTPKHLITATGQRVTLRCSPRSGDLSVYWYQQSLDQGLQFLIQYYNGEERAKGNILERFSAQQFPDLHSELNLSSLELGDSALYFCASSVDHRGFDYGYTFGSGTRLTVV.

The chain joins TRBV7-2 to TRBJ1-1; D not certain. Per the germline V gene, CDR1 is SGHTA and CDR2 is FQGNSA. Trimming shortened V by 5 bases and J by 0 bases, and 10 bases separated the two germline ends. The CDR3 is made up of 14 amino acids. Written as DNA, the CDR3 is TGTGCCAGCAGCGGTTTACAGATGAACACTGAAGCTTTCTTT. Translation: CASSGLQMNTEAFF.

The chain links TRBV18 to TRBJ2-7; 7 nucleotides match TRBD1. Germline V gives CDR1 KGHSH, CDR2 LQKENI. The CDR3 contains 13 residues. Trimming took 4 bases from V and 4 from J; bases not matched to a gene: 4. CDR3 in DNA: TGTGCCAGCTCACTCAAACAGGGGTACGAGCAGTACTTC. Translating gives CASSLKQGYEQYF.

The chain links TRBV20-1 to TRBJ2-3; 12 nucleotides agree with TRBD2. The V and J ends lost 3 bases and 7 bases, in that order; junction bases with no gene match: 5. The V gene's germline CDR1 is DFQATT and CDR2 SNEGSKA (reference sequence). The CDR3 length is 14 residues. The CDR3 DNA reads as TGCAGTGCTAGTCTAGCGGGGGGGCTGAATACGCAGTATTTT. Translating it yields CSASLAGGLNTQYF.

This chain connects TRBV23-1 to TRBJ1-5; TRBD1 matches at 12 bases. TRBV23-1 is flagged as an ORF with uncertain function. The J segment lost 3 bases and the V segment lost 2 bases, leaving 5 bases of the junction unmatched. The CDR3 loop spans 17 amino acids. As DNA, the CDR3 is TGCGCCAGCAGTCAAAGTGGGACAGGGGGCATCAATCAGCCCCAGCATTTT. Its protein is CASSQSGTGGINQPQHF.

The J gene is TRBJ2-1, the V gene TRBV13; 9 bases are shared with TRBD1. Trimming cost V 4 bases and J 6 bases; bases outside gene matches: 7. Germline V lookup: CDR1 PRHDT, CDR2 FYEKMQ (reference sequence). The CDR3 has 15 amino acids. The CDR3 protein is CASSSGTGKINEQFF. CDR3 nucleotide sequence: TGTGCCAGCAGCTCCGGGACAGGGAAAATCAATGAGCAGTTCTTC.

The V and J genes are TRBV2 and TRBJ1-2; 7 nucleotides match TRBD1. Germline V lookup: CDR1 SNHLY, CDR2 FYNNEI. The CDR3 is made up of 13 amino acids. Trimming took 6 bases from V and 3 from J; bases not matched to a gene: 4. The CDR3 loop is CASSRQGYYGYTF. CDR3 DNA sequence: TGTGCCAGCAGCCGACAGGGATACTATGGCTACACCTTC. The full variable domain, in which reference TRBV2 and TRBJ1-2 provide the parts outside the CDR3, is EPEVTQTPSHQVTQMGQEVILRCVPISNHLYFYWYRQILGQKVEFLVSFYNNEISEKSEIFDDQFSVERPDGSNFTLKIRSTKLEDSAMYFCASSRQGYYGYTFGSGTRLTVV.

The rearrangement links TRBV9 to TRBJ1-4; the D is unclear. Germline V gives CDR1 SGDLS, CDR2 YYNGEE. The V end was cut by 3 bases, the J end by 3 bases, with 12 bases between. The CDR3 spans 15 residues. The CDR3 loop reads CASSAPGSSNEKLFF. As DNA, the CDR3 is TGTGCCAGCAGCGCCCCCGGTTCATCTAATGAAAAACTGTTTTTT.

To note about this clone: An end of the junction differs from the germline gene, which may be a read error. The V and J genes are TRBV10-3 and TRBJ2-7; 8 positions match TRBD1. CDR1 is ENHRY, CDR2 SYGVKD, per germline. The CDR3 runs 12 residues. The CDR3 sequence: CAISLDRVLLGF. The DNA for the CDR3 is TGTGCCATCAGTTTGGACAGGGTTCTATTGGGCTTC.

Concerning this clone itself: The same CDR3 arises from other DNA sequences in this sample as well. The chain couples TRBV5-4 to TRBJ2-5; D unclear. V was clipped by 0 bases and J by 0 bases, with 6 bases between them. Germline CDR1 and CDR2: SGHNT and YYREEE (reference sequence). This CDR3 contains 14 residues. The CDR3 DNA is TGTGCCAGCAGCTTGGGGCAGAACCAAGAGACCCAGTACTTC. Residues: CASSLGQNQETQYF. Full variable domain (missing parts from reference TRBV5-4 and TRBJ2-5): ETGVTQSPTHLIKTRGQQVTLRCSSQSGHNTVSWYQQALGQGPQFIFQYYREEENGRGNFPPRFSGLQFPNYSSELNVNALELDDSALYLCASSLGQNQETQYFGPGTRLLVL.

This rearrangement joins TRBV30 to TRBJ2-7; 12 bases are shared with TRBD2. The V gene's germline CDR1 is GTSNPN and CDR2 SVGIG (reference sequence). J gave up 4 bases and V 4 bases, and 2 bases lay outside the gene matches. The CDR3 has 13 amino acids. The CDR3 bases are TGTGCCTGGACTAGCGGGGGGGCATACGAGCAGTACTTC. Protein: CAWTSGGAYEQYF.

The chain has TRBV4-2 and TRBJ1-2, with D possibly being TRBD1 (5 bases). Trimming left V 0 bases short and J 4 bases short, with 18 bases between. The germline CDR1 and CDR2 sequences are LGHNA and YNFKEQ. The length of the CDR3 is 17 residues. DNA of the CDR3: TGTGCCAGCAGCCAAGACAACCCTCCGACAGCGGGCTATGGCTACACCTTC. Translating it yields CASSQDNPPTAGYGYTF.

The chain joins TRBV30 to TRBJ2-7, with 10 bases fitting TRBD2. CDR1 GTSNPN and CDR2 SVGIG come from the germline V gene (reference sequence). The V segment lost 1 base and the J segment 6 bases; nucleotides outside the gene matches: 6. The CDR3 runs to 14 residues. The CDR3 DNA reads TGTGCCTGGAGTGGGCCGGGACTAGCGATCGAGCAGTACTTC. As protein: CAWSGPGLAIEQYF.

This chain links TRBV30 with TRBJ1-6; TRBD1 might be the D (6 bases). The germline gives CDR1 GTSNPN, CDR2 SVGIG (reference sequence). V was trimmed by 3 bases and J by 7 bases, leaving 13 bases between them. The CDR3 has 14 amino acids. The CDR3 DNA is TGTGCCTGGAGCCAGACAGGCGGGAATTCACCCCTCCACTTT. It is translated as CAWSQTGGNSPLHF.

This chain connects TRBV18 to TRBJ1-5; 7 nucleotides line up with TRBD1. The V and J ends lost 5 bases and 6 bases, in that order; junction bases with no gene match: 7. Looked up from germline, CDR1 is KGHSH and CDR2 is LQKENI. The CDR3 contains 14 residues. The DNA of the CDR3 is TGTGCCAGCTCAGCTACAGGGGATGTTCAGCCCCAGCATTTT. Amino acids: CASSATGDVQPQHF.

The chain joins TRBV6-5 to TRBJ2-3, with 8 bases lining up with TRBD1. CDR1 and CDR2 from the germline V gene are MNHEY and SVGAGI. The CDR3 is made up of 15 amino acids. Unmatched junction bases numbered 7, after V lost 2 bases and J lost 6 bases. The CDR3 nucleotides read TGTGCCAGCAGTTACCTAGGACAGGGCCCGGATACGCAGTATTTT. It specifies CASSYLGQGPDTQYF.

The rearrangement joins TRBV7-2 to TRBJ1-1, with 8 positions matching TRBD1. Germline V gene data show CDR1 as SGHTA and CDR2 as FQGNSA. The CDR3 sequence is 14 residues long. Trimming at V came to 5 bases and at J to 5 bases, leaving 7 bases not matched to a gene. The CDR3 DNA reads as TGTGCCAGCAGCCCCCGGACAGGGAAGACTGAAGCTTTCTTT. The encoded protein is CASSPRTGKTEAFF.

The rearrangement links TRBV5-4 to TRBJ2-5; D uncertain. Deletions cut 3 bases from V and 0 bases from J, with 9 bases between. CDR3 size: 14 residues. CDR1 is SGHNT and CDR2 is YYREEE in the germline V gene (reference sequence). The CDR3 bases are TGTGCCAGCAGCTGGGTGGGCAACCAAGAGACCCAGTACTTC. It translates to CASSWVGNQETQYF.